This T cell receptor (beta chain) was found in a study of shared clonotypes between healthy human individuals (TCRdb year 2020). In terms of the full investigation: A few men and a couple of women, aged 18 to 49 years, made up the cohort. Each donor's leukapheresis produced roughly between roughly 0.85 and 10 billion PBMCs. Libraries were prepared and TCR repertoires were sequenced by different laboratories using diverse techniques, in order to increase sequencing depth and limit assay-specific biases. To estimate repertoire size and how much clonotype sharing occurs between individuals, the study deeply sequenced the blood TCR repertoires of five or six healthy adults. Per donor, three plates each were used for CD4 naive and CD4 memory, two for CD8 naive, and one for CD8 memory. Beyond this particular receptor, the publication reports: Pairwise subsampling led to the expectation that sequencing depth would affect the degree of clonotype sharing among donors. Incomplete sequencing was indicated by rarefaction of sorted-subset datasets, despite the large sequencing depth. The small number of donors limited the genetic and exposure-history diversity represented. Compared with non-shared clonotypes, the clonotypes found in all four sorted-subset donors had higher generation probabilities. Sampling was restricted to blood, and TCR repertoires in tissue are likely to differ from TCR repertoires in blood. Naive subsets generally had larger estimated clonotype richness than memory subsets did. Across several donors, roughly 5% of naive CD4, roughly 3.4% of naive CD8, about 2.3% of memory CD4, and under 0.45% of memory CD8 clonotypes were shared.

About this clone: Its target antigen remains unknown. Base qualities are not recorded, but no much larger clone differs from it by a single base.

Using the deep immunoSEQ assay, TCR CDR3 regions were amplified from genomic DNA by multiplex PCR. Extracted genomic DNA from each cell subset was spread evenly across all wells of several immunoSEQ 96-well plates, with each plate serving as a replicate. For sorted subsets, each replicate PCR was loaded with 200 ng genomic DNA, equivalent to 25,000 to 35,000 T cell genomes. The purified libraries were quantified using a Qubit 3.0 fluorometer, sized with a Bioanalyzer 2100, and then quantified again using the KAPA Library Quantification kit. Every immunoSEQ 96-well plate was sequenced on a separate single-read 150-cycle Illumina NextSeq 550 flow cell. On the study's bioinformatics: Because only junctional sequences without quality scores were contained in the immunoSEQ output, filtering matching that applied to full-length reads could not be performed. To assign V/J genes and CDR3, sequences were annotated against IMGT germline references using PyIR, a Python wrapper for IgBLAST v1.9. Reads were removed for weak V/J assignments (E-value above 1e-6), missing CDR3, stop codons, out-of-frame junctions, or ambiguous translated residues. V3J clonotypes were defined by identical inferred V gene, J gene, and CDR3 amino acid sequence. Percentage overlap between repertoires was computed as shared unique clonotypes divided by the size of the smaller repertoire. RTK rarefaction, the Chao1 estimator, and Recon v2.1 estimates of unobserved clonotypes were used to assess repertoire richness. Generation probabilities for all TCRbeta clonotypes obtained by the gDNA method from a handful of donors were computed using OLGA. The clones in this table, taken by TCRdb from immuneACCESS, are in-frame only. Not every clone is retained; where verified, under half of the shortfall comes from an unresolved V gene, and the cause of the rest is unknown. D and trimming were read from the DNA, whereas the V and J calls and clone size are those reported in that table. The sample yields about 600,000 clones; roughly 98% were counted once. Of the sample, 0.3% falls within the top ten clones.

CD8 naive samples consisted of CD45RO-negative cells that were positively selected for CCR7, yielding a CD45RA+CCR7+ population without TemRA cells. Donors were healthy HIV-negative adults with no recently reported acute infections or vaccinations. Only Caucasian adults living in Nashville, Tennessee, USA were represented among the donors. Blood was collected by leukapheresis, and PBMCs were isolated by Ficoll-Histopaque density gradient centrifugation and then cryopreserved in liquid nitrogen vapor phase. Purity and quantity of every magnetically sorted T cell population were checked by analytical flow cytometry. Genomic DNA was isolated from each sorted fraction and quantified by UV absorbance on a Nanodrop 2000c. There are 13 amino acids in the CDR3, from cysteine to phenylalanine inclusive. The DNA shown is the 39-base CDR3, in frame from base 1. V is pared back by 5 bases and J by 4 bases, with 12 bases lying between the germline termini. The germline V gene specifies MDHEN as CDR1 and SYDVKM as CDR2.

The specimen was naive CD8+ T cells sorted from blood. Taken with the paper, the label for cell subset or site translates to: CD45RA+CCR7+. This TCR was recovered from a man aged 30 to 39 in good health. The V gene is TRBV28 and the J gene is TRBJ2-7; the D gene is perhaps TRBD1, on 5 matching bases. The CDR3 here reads CASSLTEEYEQYF. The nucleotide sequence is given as TGTGCCAGCAGTCTGACAGAGGAGTACGAGCAGTACTTC. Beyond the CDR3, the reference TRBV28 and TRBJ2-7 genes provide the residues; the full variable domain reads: DVKVTQSSRYLVKRTGEKVFLECVQDMDHENMFWYRQDPGLGLRLIYFSYDVKMKEKGDIPEGYSVSREKKERFSLILESASTNQTSMYLCASSLTEEYEQYFGPGTRLTVT.